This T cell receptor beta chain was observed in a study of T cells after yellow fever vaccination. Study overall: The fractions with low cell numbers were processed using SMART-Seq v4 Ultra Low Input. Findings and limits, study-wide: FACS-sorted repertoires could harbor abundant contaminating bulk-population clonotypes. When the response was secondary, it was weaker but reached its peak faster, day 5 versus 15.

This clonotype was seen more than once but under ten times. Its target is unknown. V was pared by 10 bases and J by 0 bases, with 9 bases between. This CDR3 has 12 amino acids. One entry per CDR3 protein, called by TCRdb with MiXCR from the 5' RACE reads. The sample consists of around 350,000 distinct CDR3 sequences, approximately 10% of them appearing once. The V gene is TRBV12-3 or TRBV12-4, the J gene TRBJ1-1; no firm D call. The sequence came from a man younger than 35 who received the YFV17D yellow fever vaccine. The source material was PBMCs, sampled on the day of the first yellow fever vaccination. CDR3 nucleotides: TGTGCCATCGTGGGGTTGAACACTGAAGCTTTCTTT. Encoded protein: CAIVGLNTEAFF.